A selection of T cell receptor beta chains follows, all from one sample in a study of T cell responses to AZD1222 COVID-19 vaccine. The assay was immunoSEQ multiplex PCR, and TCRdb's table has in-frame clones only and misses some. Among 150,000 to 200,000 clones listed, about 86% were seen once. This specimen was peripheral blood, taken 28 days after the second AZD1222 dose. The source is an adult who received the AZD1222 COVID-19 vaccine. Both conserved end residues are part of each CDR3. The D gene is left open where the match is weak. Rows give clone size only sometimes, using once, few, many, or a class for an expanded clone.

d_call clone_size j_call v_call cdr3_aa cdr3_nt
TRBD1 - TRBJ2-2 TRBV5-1 CASSPQGVTGELFF TGCGCCAGCAGCCCTCAGGGGGTCACCGGGGAGCTGTTTTTT
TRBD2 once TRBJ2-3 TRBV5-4 CASSLAGSTDTQYF TGTGCCAGCAGCCTAGCGGGGAGCACAGATACGCAGTATTTT
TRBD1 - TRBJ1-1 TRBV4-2 CASNRDRVGTEAFF TGTGCCAGCAACCGGGACAGGGTTGGCACTGAAGCTTTCTTT
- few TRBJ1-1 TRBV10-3 CAISQVENTEAFF TGTGCCATCTCCCAGGTTGAGAACACTGAAGCTTTCTTT
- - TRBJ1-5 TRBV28 CASSSGVWSQHF TGTGCCAGCAGTTCCGGGGTTTGGTCCCAGCATTTT
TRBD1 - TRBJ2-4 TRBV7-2 CASSLGQGLSKNIQYF TGTGCCAGCAGCCTGGGACAGGGGTTGTCCAAAAACATTCAGTACTTC
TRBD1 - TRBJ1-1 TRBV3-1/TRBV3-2 CASSQEGGTGGTGNTEAFF TGTGCCAGCAGCCAAGAAGGGGGTACAGGGGGCACGGGGAACACTGAAGCTTTCTTT
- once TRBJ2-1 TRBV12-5 CASAAYNEQFF TGTGCTAGTGCCGCCTACAATGAGCAGTTCTTC
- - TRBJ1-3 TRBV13 CASSLYLRQQGISRGNTIYF TGTGCCAGCAGCTTATATCTCCGACAGCAGGGAATTTCGAGAGGAAACACCATATATTTT
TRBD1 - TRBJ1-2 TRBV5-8 CASSTPTGNGYTF TGTGCCAGCAGCACCCCGACAGGGAATGGCTACACCTTC
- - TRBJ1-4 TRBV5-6 CASSPPGGGRNEKLFF TGTGCCAGCAGCCCCCCGGGGGGGGGCAGAAATGAAAAACTGTTTTTT
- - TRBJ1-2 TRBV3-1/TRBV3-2 CASSQNRDGYTF TGTGCCAGCAGCCAAAACAGGGATGGCTACACCTTC
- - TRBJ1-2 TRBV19 CASSLNGYTF TGTGCCAGTAGTCTTAATGGCTACACCTTC
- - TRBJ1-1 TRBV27 CASSLFNQNTEAFF TGTGCCAGCAGTTTATTCAACCAGAACACTGAAGCTTTCTTT
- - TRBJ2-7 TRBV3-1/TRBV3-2 CASSQDSGRPTEQYF TGTGCCAGCAGCCAAGACAGTGGCAGGCCTACAGAGCAGTACTTC
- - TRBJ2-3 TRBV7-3 CASSLTAGGVTDTQYF TGTGCCAGCAGCTTAACGGCGGGCGGGGTTACAGATACGCAGTATTTT
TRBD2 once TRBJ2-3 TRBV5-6 CASSFVPSGTDTQYF TGTGCCAGCAGCTTTGTTCCTAGCGGTACAGATACGCAGTATTTT
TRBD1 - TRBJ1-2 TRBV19 CASSIGQVGTHGYTF TGTGCCAGTAGTATCGGACAGGTTGGTACTCATGGCTACACCTTC
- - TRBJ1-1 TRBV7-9 CASSLAVQGTEAFF TGTGCCAGCAGCTTAGCGGTTCAGGGAACTGAAGCTTTCTTT
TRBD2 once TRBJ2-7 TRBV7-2 CASSSRTSGAEQYF TGTGCCAGCAGCTCACGGACTAGCGGGGCCGAGCAGTACTTC